These 18 T cell receptor beta chains came from one sample sequenced in a study of cytomegalovirus exposure and HLA in healthy donors. Use of 60 Vbeta and 13 Jbeta primers characterized the PCR. Produced via immunoSEQ multiplex PCR; TCRdb's table is partial and in-frame only. The sample consists of 200,000 to 250,000 clones, roughly four fifths of them appearing once. Sequenced input: PBMCs. These receptors all stem from a woman between 50 and 59 years old in good health and CMV-seropositive.

The rearrangement links TRBV7-2 to TRBJ2-3; no definite D call. The CDR3 contains 17 residues. The V and J ends lost 1 base and 1 base respectively, with 15 bases between them. Germline V gene sequence: CDR1 SGHTA, CDR2 FQGNSA. This CDR3 is CASSLEPSEIRTDTQYF. The CDR3 DNA is TGTGCCAGCAGCTTAGAACCTAGTGAGATCCGCACAGATACGCAGTATTTT.

This clone was recorded a few times. The J gene is TRBJ2-2, the V gene TRBV19, with D possibly matching TRBD1 (5 bases). This CDR3 region has 15 residues. Germline assignment: CDR1 LNHDA and CDR2 SQIVND (reference sequence). Trimming left V 4 bases short and J 7 bases short, with 16 bases between. The CDR3 sequence is CASSTGLVRNGELFF. CDR3 bases: TGTGCCAGTAGTACAGGGTTGGTGAGGAACGGGGAGCTGTTTTTT. Full variable domain (missing parts from reference TRBV19 and TRBJ2-2): DGGITQSPKYLFRKEGQNVTLSCEQNLNHDAMYWYRQDPGQGLRLIYYSQIVNDFQKGDIAEGYSVSREKKESFPLTVTSAQKNPTAFYLCASSTGLVRNGELFFGEGSRLTVL.

The chain recombines TRBV18 with TRBJ2-2; D not certain. The V end lost 6 bases, the J end lost 0 bases, and 14 bases lay between the germline ends. Per the germline V gene, CDR1 is KGHSH and CDR2 is LQKENI. This CDR3 region has 16 residues. The CDR3 here is CASSTDKKANTGELFF. As DNA, the CDR3 is TGTGCCAGCTCGACCGACAAGAAAGCGAACACCGGGGAGCTGTTTTTT.

Note on this clone: Germline and junction disagree at one end, which may indicate a read error. The rearrangement links TRBV7-2 to TRBJ2-1; 10 positions agree with TRBD2. The CDR3 is 13 amino acids. Germline CDR1 SGHTA, CDR2 FQGNSA. CDR3 loop: CASSLVLAGPQVF. CDR3 bases: TGTGCCAGCAGCTTAGTACTAGCGGGGCCCCAGGTCTTC.

CDR3 sequence (DNA): TGTGCCAGCAGCGCGGTGGCTCAGTATAATTCACCCCTCCACTTT. Translation gives CASSAVAQYNSPLHF. This chain links TRBV25-1 with TRBJ1-6; D is undetermined. Germline values: CDR1 MGHDK, CDR2 SYGVNS. The CDR3 is made up of 15 amino acids. Trimming left V 6 bases short and J 4 bases short, with 13 bases between.

This chain uses TRBV7-9 with TRBJ2-3, with a tentative D call TRBD2 (7 bases). The CDR3 is made up of 14 amino acids. Trimming took 5 bases from V and 6 from J, leaving 15 bases between them. CDR1 SEHNR and CDR2 FQNEAQ come from the germline V gene (reference sequence). This chain's CDR3 is CASSGSGGRDTQYF. CDR3 nucleotides: TGTGCCAGCAGCGGGTCGGGGGGCCGGGATACGCAGTATTTT.

The gene calls are TRBV15 and TRBJ1-6; 10 bases align to TRBD1. CDR3 length: 17 amino acids. CDR1 is LNHNV and CDR2 is YYDKDF in the germline V gene (reference sequence). V trimming: 3 bases; J trimming: 2 bases; junction bases outside the gene matches: 4. CDR3 nucleotides: TGTGCCACCAGCAGCCGGGACAGGGGTCCCTATAATTCACCCCTCCACTTT. Translating gives CATSSRDRGPYNSPLHF.

The rearrangement joins TRBV5-1 to TRBJ1-2, with D perhaps TRBD1 (5 bases). The germline V and J ends were trimmed by 4 bases and 4 bases, with 17 bases remaining between them. The CDR3 spans 15 residues. Germline loops: CDR1 SGHRS, CDR2 YFSETQ. The CDR3 bases are TGCGCCAGCAGCCCTGGGGGGGTAGAGGCCTATGGCTACACCTTC. Its protein is CASSPGGVEAYGYTF.

The rearrangement uses TRBV18 and TRBJ1-2, with D uncertain. The CDR3 is 15 amino acids. Germline CDR1 reads KGHSH; CDR2 reads LQKENI. V lost 6 bases, J lost 4 bases, and 18 bases lay in between. CDR3 DNA sequence: TGTGCCAGCTCCAAAGAGGGTCCGTACTTCTATGGCTACACCTTC. Residues: CASSKEGPYFYGYTF.

This clone was seen once. This sequence joins TRBV13 and TRBJ2-5, with TRBD2 identical over 11 bases. The CDR3 covers 14 residues. J gave up 5 bases and V 6 bases, and 5 bases lay outside the gene matches. Germline V CDR1 and CDR2: PRHDT, FYEKMQ (reference sequence). As DNA, the CDR3 is TGTGCCAGCAGTCTAGCGGGGGGCGGTGAGACCCAGTACTTC. Its translation: CASSLAGGGETQYF.

This clone was recorded a few times. The chain carries TRBV10-1 and TRBJ1-1, with D maybe TRBD1 (6 bases). The germline V and J ends were trimmed by 5 bases and 9 bases, with 13 bases remaining between them. CDR3 size: 12 residues. From germline, CDR1 is WNHNN and CDR2 SYGVQD (reference sequence). CDR3 bases: TGCGCCAGCAGTTTGACCGGGACACAAGCTTTCTTT. Translating gives CASSLTGTQAFF.

This clone occurred once. This chain uses TRBV19 with TRBJ2-1, with 10 bases that match TRBD2. The CDR3 runs 15 residues. Germline loops: CDR1 LNHDA, CDR2 SQIVND (reference sequence). The V and J ends lost 4 bases and 4 bases, in that order; junction bases with no gene match: 4. The CDR3 region is CASSRVSGGYNEQFF. The CDR3 DNA follows: TGTGCCAGTAGTAGGGTTAGCGGGGGGTACAATGAGCAGTTCTTC.

The chain combines TRBV5-1 with TRBJ2-7; 10 nucleotides line up with TRBD1. The CDR3 runs 13 residues. V shed 5 bases and J 5 bases; nucleotides not matched to a gene: 4. CDR1 is SGHRS and CDR2 is YFSETQ in the germline V gene. The CDR3 spells CASRRQGADEQYF. The CDR3 nucleotides are TGCGCCAGCAGGCGACAGGGGGCAGACGAGCAGTACTTC. The entire variable domain, with the rest obtained from reference TRBV5-1 and TRBJ2-7, is as follows: KAGVTQTPRYLIKTRGQQVTLSCSPISGHRSVSWYQQTPGQGLQFLFEYFSETQRNKGNFPGRFSGRQFSNSRSEMNVSTLELGDSALYLCASRRQGADEQYFGPGTRLTVT.

The J gene is TRBJ2-7, the V gene TRBV7-9, with D hard to call. CDR3 length: 16 residues. Germline V lookup: CDR1 SEHNR, CDR2 FQNEAQ (reference sequence). The germline V and J ends were trimmed by 2 bases and 3 bases, with 17 bases remaining between them. CDR3 nucleotide sequence: TGTGCCAGCAGCTTAAAAGGCAGAGGCAGTCACTACGAGCAGTACTTC. This gives the protein CASSLKGRGSHYEQYF.

The chain carries TRBV19 and TRBJ2-2; 7 nucleotides align to TRBD1. Losses at the gene ends were 1 base for V and 4 bases for J; bases not matched to a gene: 0. The CDR3 consists of 14 residues. CDR1 and CDR2 from the germline V gene are LNHDA and SQIVND (reference sequence). CDR3 residues: CASSIGQGTGELFF. CDR3 in DNA: TGTGCCAGTAGTATAGGACAGGGCACCGGGGAGCTGTTTTTT.

The gene calls are TRBV6-6 and TRBJ2-1, with 8 bases aligning to TRBD1. Germline CDR1 and CDR2: MNHNY and SVGAGI (reference sequence). Losses at the gene ends were 2 bases for V and 6 bases for J; bases not matched to a gene: 3. The CDR3 length is 14 residues. CDR3 in amino acids: CASSYGQGVNEQFF. The CDR3, as DNA: TGTGCCAGCAGTTACGGACAGGGAGTCAATGAGCAGTTCTTC.

The chain combines TRBV4-1 with TRBJ1-6, with D maybe TRBD1 (5 bases). Looked up from germline, CDR1 is MGHRA and CDR2 is YSYEKL. This CDR3 has 17 amino acids. Deletions cut 3 bases from V and 3 bases from J, with 15 bases between. The CDR3 region has the DNA TGCGCCAGCAGCCAGAAGAGTGGGCAGGGCTATAATTCACCCCTCCACTTT. The encoded protein is CASSQKSGQGYNSPLHF.

The chain has TRBV28 and TRBJ2-2; no clear D. V was cut by 8 bases and J by 2 bases, with 9 bases left in between. Germline-derived CDR1 and CDR2 are MDHEN and SYDVKM. The CDR3 loop spans 13 amino acids. The CDR3 DNA follows: TGTGCCAGCCGAGAGGCTAACACCGGGGAGCTGTTTTTT. This encodes CASREANTGELFF.